The T cell receptor beta chain under discussion was sequenced for a study of cytomegalovirus exposure and HLA in healthy donors (dated by TCRdb to the late 2010s). Regarding the complete study: According to an earlier analysis of around 600 of the donors, about 190 million T cells yielded 95 million to 140 million unique TCR beta sequences and more than 250 Gb of sequence data. All discovery cohort repertoires had been generated using a single sequencing platform. The study was designed to test whether signatures of past pathogen exposure could be identified by cataloging public T cell receptors. The study used immunosequencing to profile the T cell repertoires of around 600 subjects and linked those repertoires to cytomegalovirus serostatus. An earlier analysis of around 540 of the donors applied high-throughput TCR beta sequencing to assess whether each TCR beta V gene segment acted as functional or pseudogenic. The number of donors typed differed by locus, with 629-630 for A, B, C, DRB1 and DQB1, around 560 for DQA1, nearly 610 for DPA1, and 450 to 480 for DPB1. The study combined high-throughput TCR immunosequencing, statistical association of individual TCRs with disease status, and machine learning to predict cytomegalovirus infection status. On average, 235,054 unique TCR beta nucleotide sequences were sequenced per donor among several hundred genotyped donors of the cohort, with around 19% of those sequences being non-productive. A later genetic analysis took genome-wide SNP genotypes for about three fifths of the 666 donors and used that subset as a discovery cohort. Along with the approximately 700-subject first cohort, a separate validation cohort of some 130 different subjects was used. An early release that covered approximately 600 HLA-typed donors contained approximately 300 gigabases of sequencing data and about 93 million unique TCR sequences. Class I and class II HLA loci were covered by the typing at four-digit resolution. To study patterns of TCR occurrence, a later analysis re-analyzed previously published TCR beta repertoires from 700 or so donors and added high-resolution HLA genotyping. Four to six DR-DQ haplotypes were handled as single units for association and clustering, since linkage in the cohort was strong. Alongside the repertoire data, information on donor age, sex, ethnicity and CMV serostatus was compiled. Rather than drawing on any new phenotypic data, the later analysis identified candidate immune exposures from TCR beta sequences and the way those sequences occurred across donors. Among the approximately 430 genotyped donors, 75% to 90% belonged to the genetic ancestry cluster associated with self-reported Caucasian donors. The research as a whole found: In vitro tests confirmed that three of the cytomegalovirus-associated TCR beta chains recognize cytomegalovirus antigens. The sequencing pipeline was judged likely to have produced a cluster of highly shared sequence variants as a technical artifact. The cohort was sequenced for TCR beta chains only, and without alpha or paired-chain data the features that could be detected were limited. Because HLA typing was missing for some donors at each locus, association tests included only the typed subset. The study listed 164 TCR beta chains as associated with cytomegalovirus. Specific HLA alleles were associated with 15,000 to 20,000 TCR beta sequences at a false discovery rate of 0.05 in a later analysis. In a later analysis, the rate of TCR association differed among HLA loci, with DRB1 alleles having the most associated TCRs and HLA-C alleles having the fewest. Because the 87-base-pair reads could not distinguish some IMGT-functional V segments, including TRBV6-2 and TRBV6-3, those segments were excluded. The classifier was reported to diagnose cytomegalovirus status with high specificity and sensitivity in both the original cohort and the validation cohort. CMV serostatus was the only immune exposure information available for the cohort. Most TCR sequences were observed very rarely across donors, whereas some public TCRs were present in many individuals. In a later analysis, most CMV-associated TCR beta chains were found to appear HLA-restricted, with HLA associations seemingly driven largely by CMV exposure. An association between a missense DCLRE1C variant and V-gene and J-gene trimming of TCR beta chains was found in a later genetic analysis and replicated in an independent cohort. A later analysis reported that several top co-occurrence clusters appeared linked to parvovirus B19, influenza, CMV and Epstein-Barr virus. According to a later genetic analysis, donors in an Asian-associated ancestry cluster had fewer N-insertions in productive TCRs than the roughly 670-donor mean. Because counts were too low, fewer than 20 rarely observed V segments, including chromosome 9 orphons, were excluded from the earlier analysis of several hundred of the donors. Linkage disequilibrium might explain the correlated functional status among segregating V segments, but an unknown experimental factor could not be ruled out. It was suggested by the authors that the approach could potentially be generalized to other disease states and immunological phenotypes. When HLA alleles, especially DR and DQ, strongly co-occurred, TCR associations were difficult to assign to individual alleles. In a later analysis, HLA-associated TCR beta chains showed more clonal expansion and lower generation probabilities than non-associated chains that were equally common. A further reported finding was that TCR beta sequences accurately predicted the HLA-A and HLA-B alleles for most subjects in the first cohort. An earlier analysis of several hundred of the donors showed that most TCR beta V segments appeared in productive rearrangements either about 87% or about 30% of the time, which broadly matched IMGT annotations. Sequencing depth was assumed to be roughly uniform across donors in the presence/absence analyses, though that assumption may not hold.

Notes on this clone: Its antigen target is currently unknown. Per-base qualities were not stored, and no clone one base away is much larger.

In total, roughly 710 healthy bone marrow donors made up the cohort. At the time of sampling, every cohort member was nominally healthy, though immune exposures that went unrecorded were likely present. Of the 600 to 750 cohort members, more than 250 had a positive CMV serostatus and 352 had a negative one, while no CMV serostatus was recorded for the donor. A peripheral blood sample was collected from each donor, and TCR beta sequencing was performed on peripheral blood mononuclear cells. The Qiagen DNeasy Blood Extraction Kit was used to extract genomic DNA from the blood cell samples. The library was made by the immunoSEQ multiplex PCR assay. For the multiplex PCR, a mixture combining 60 forward primers for TCR Vbeta segments and 13 reverse primers for TCR Jbeta segments was used. The CDR3 region of rearranged TCR beta genes was amplified from genomic DNA with a multiplex PCR assay. The Illumina HiSeq System was used to sequence the amplified TCR beta libraries as 87-base-pair reads. Processing in the source paper ran as follows. Across the roughly 670 repertoires, a later analysis counted approximately 83 million unique TCR beta chains, approximately 12 million of which were shared by at least two donors. Raw reads were error-corrected and collapsed into unique sequences with a nearest-neighbor algorithm that merged closely related sequences to remove PCR and sequencing errors. V, D and J gene segments were assigned by aligning CDR3 sequences to IMGT reference sequences. Each retained sequence needed at least a six-nucleotide match to both a V gene segment and a J gene segment. A rearrangement counted as productive if the CDR3 had no stop codons and remained in frame with V and J, and every other rearrangement counted as non-productive. CDR3 was defined according to IMGT convention as the region running from the second conserved V-encoded cysteine to the conserved J-encoded phenylalanine. The earlier analysis of 450 to 750 of the donors excluded any sequence lacking an unambiguous match to a single V gene segment. In an earlier analysis of some 590 of the donors, V segments were called functional above 56.7% productive rearrangements and were called segregating when the between-donor standard deviation exceeded 5%. A statistical classification framework was built for diagnosing cytomegalovirus status from the catalog of TCR beta chain sequences. A later analysis assigned V and J genes by comparing TCR nucleotide sequences with IMGT/GENE-DB human TR gene sequences. A later analysis assigned CDR3 sequences and most-parsimonious VDJ recombination scenarios with the TCRdist pipeline. In a later analysis, each TCR beta chain was defined by its CDR3 amino acid sequence together with its V-gene family, and reads lacking a unique V-gene family were excluded. To address suspected cross-contamination and a sequencing artifact, a later analysis removed roughly 580 highly shared, low-generation-probability nucleotide sequences. In a later analysis, a clonal expansion index for each public chain was calculated from normalized within-repertoire ranks of inferred template counts. In a later analysis, generation probabilities were computed using a VDJ recombination model fitted to out-of-frame rearrangements, and the results were checked against IGoR. A later analysis scored TCR-TCR, TCR-HLA and TCR-CMV co-occurrence with hypergeometric tests, applying a repertoire-size bias correction to TCR pairs. To estimate false discovery rates, a later analysis permuted the HLA or CMV assignments 20 times. In a later analysis, co-occurring TCRs were grouped using DBSCAN, and TCRdist sequence similarity was added for clustering within HLA-allele-positive subsets. Co-occurrence clustering excluded repertoires with fewer than 30,000 or more than 120,000 public chains, plus five with anomalous nucleotide sharing. Not all clones reach the TCRdb copy of this immuneACCESS table, which keeps in-frame sequences only. Checked studies attribute under half of the gap to unresolved V genes and leave the rest unexplained. That table gives V, J and clone size, and the DNA gave D and trimming. The sample table contains over 200,000 clones; only one count was recorded for 85% to 90% of them. 1% to 1.5% of the sample rests with the top ten.

The CDR3, from cysteine to phenylalanine, totals 13 residues. The entry retains the CDR3 DNA only, 39 bases that are in frame from base 1. CDR1 and CDR2, per the germline V gene, are SNHLY and FYNNEI. The source material was PBMCs. The TCR originated in a human donor in good health. This chain is built from TRBV2 and TRBJ2-5; the D gene identity is not certain. Gene TRBJ2-7 matches the end of the DNA better, so the J call may be wrong. The sequenced DNA is TGTGCCAGCAGTCCAGGTAAATCCTACGAGCAGTACTTC. Its amino acids are CASSPGKSYEQYF.